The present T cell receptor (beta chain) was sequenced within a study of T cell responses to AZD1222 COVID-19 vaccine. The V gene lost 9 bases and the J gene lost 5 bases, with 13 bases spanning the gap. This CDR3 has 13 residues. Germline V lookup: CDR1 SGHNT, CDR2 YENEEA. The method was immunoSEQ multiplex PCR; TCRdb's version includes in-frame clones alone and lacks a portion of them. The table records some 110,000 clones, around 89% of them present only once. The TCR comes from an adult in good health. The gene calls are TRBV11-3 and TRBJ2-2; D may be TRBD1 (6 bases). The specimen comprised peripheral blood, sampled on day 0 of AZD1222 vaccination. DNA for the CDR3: TGTGCCAGTTCCGGGACAACTACCGGGGAGCTGTTTTTT. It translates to CASSGTTTGELFF.